This T cell receptor beta chain was obtained from a study of CD8 T cells in Susac syndrome. For this clonotype: The junction does not match germline at one end; this may be a read error.

An amount of RNA that ranged from roughly 0.45 to 1 ug was reverse transcribed with random hexamers. MiXCR was run by TCRdb on the immunoSEQ multiplex PCR reads, yielding one entry per CDR3 protein. Of 400,000 to 550,000 distinct CDR3 sequences in the sample, approximately 85% were seen once. Germline V gene sequence: CDR1 MNHNS, CDR2 SASEGT. The CDR3 spans 13 residues. Sequenced sample: CD8+ T cells from PBMCs. The chain joins TRBV6-1 to TRBJ2-7; no definite D call. This receptor was identified in a human donor with multiple sclerosis. In nucleotides, the CDR3 is TGTGCCAGCAGTGAACGAGGAGCTTACGAGCAGCACTTC. The encoded protein is CASSERGAYEQHF.